This entry is about one T cell receptor beta chain. Antigen specificity is unknown. This sample stems from a study of STAT5B mutations in CD4+ large granular lymphocyte leukemia. Across the whole study: Among healthy controls, a particular HLA allele went with more CDR3 'QG' motifs.

Regarding the study as a whole: No patients shared main leukemic clonotypes, though around 25% appeared at low frequency elsewhere. Compared with healthy controls (2/35), patient top clones favored TRBV06 (8/27).

In the authors' methods: A productive frequency of 2.59 x 10-5 was the lowest detectable. Profiled with immunoSEQ multiplex PCR; TCRdb holds only in-frame clones, not every one. The V and J calls and clone size are taken from that table; D and trimming were inferred from the DNA. The sample holds fewer than 45,000 clones, approximately 88% seen once. V gave up 4 bases and J gave up 10 bases; unmatched junction bases: 10. Germline V gene sequence: CDR1 MNHNY, CDR2 SVGAGI (reference sequence). The CDR3 extends over 15 amino acids. Sequenced: CD4+ T cells from blood buffy coats. J is TRBJ2-4 and V is TRBV6-6; 10 bases agree with TRBD2. This clonotype was obtained from a human donor in good health. The CDR3 nucleotides are TGTGCCAGCAGTTCCCACACTAGCGGGAAGGGTATTCAGTACTTC. It specifies CASSSHTSGKGIQYF.